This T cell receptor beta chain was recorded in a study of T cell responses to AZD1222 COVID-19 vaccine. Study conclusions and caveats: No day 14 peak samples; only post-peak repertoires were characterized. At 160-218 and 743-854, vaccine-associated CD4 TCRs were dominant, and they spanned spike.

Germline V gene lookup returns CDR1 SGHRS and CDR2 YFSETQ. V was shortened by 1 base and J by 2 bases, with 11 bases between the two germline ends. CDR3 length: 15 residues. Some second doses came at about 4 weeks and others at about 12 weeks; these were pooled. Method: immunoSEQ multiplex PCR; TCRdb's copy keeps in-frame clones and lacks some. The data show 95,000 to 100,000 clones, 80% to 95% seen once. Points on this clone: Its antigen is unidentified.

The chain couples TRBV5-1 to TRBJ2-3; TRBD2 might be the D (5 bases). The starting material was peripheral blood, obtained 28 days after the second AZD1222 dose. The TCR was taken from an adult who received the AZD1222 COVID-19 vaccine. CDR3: CASSLRVGDTDTQYF. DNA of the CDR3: TGCGCCAGCAGCTTGAGGGTCGGGGACACAGATACGCAGTATTTT. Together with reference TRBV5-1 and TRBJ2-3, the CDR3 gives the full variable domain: KAGVTQTPRYLIKTRGQQVTLSCSPISGHRSVSWYQQTPGQGLQFLFEYFSETQRNKGNFPGRFSGRQFSNSRSEMNVSTLELGDSALYLCASSLRVGDTDTQYFGPGTRLTVL.